The 16 T cell receptor beta chains below were found in one sample sequenced in a study of radiation and T cells in renal cell carcinoma. Specified treatment: treatment-naive control, cytoreductive nephrectomy. Here immunoSEQ multiplex PCR was the method, and the copy in TCRdb shows in-frame clones only, minus some. Counted here are 19,000 or so clones, around 63% occurring once; the ten biggest clones make up around a third. The input for sequencing was tumor tissue, taken from a patient whose treatment was nephrectomy without radiotherapy. The source of these receptors is a man aged 45 to 65 with renal cell carcinoma.

V gene TRBV25-1 combines with J gene TRBJ2-1, with 10 positions matching TRBD1. The CDR3 runs to 15 residues. The junction had 5 bases not matched to a gene; V was cut back by 0 bases and J by 9 bases. Germline V gives CDR1 MGHDK, CDR2 SYGVNS. In nucleotides, the CDR3 is TGTGCCAGCAGTGAATATGGGACAGGGGAGGGTGAGCAGTTCTTC. Amino acids: CASSEYGTGEGEQFF.

V is TRBV11-2 and J is TRBJ2-5, with D perhaps being TRBD1 or TRBD2 (6 bases each). Between the trimmed V and J ends, which lost 5 bases and 2 bases, there was a span of 15 bases. Germline V gene data show CDR1 as SGHAT and CDR2 as FQNNGV. The CDR3 consists of 15 residues. The chain's CDR3 is CASSLKGGPQETQYF. The DNA for the CDR3 is TGTGCCAGCAGCCTCAAGGGGGGCCCGCAAGAGACCCAGTACTTC.

The V call is TRBV11-1, the J call TRBJ2-2; D is ambiguous. V was cut by 3 bases and J by 6 bases, with 14 bases left in between. Germline V gene sequence: CDR1 SGHAT, CDR2 FQDESV (reference sequence). The CDR3 length is 15 residues. The CDR3 DNA reads TGTGCCAGCAGCTTTATAGTTGCGACCTCCGGGGAGCTGTTTTTT. The encoded protein is CASSFIVATSGELFF.

The CDR3 bases are TGTGCCAGCAGTTTGGATTGGGTTACAGATACGCAGTATTTT. This codes for CASSLDWVTDTQYF. This rearrangement joins TRBV27 to TRBJ2-3; D not certain. V lost 3 bases to trimming and J lost 3 bases, with 10 bases between them. CDR3 size: 14 residues. The germline V gene has CDR1 MNHEY and CDR2 SMNVEV (reference sequence).

The rearrangement uses TRBV18 and TRBJ2-7, with a possible D match to TRBD2 (5 bases). V was cut by 5 bases and J by 1 base, with 9 bases left in between. This CDR3 contains 13 residues. Per germline, CDR1 KGHSH and CDR2 LQKENI. Here the CDR3 DNA reads TGTGCCAGCTCAGCCTCGGGGTCCTACGAGCAGTACTTC. It encodes CASSASGSYEQYF.

The chain joins TRBV19 to TRBJ2-6; a possible D gene is TRBD2 (5 bases). The CDR3 length is 17 residues. Trimming removed 3 bases from V and 0 bases from J, with 12 bases in between. From germline, CDR1 is LNHDA and CDR2 SQIVND (reference sequence). In nucleotides, the CDR3 is TGTGCCAGTAGTATCACCCGGGGTAACTCTGGGGCCAACGTCCTGACTTTC. Its protein is CASSITRGNSGANVLTF.

This chain connects TRBV27 to TRBJ2-7, with 10 bases that match TRBD2. CDR3 size: 16 residues. V gave up 1 base and J gave up 2 bases; unmatched junction bases: 5. CDR1 and CDR2 (germline): MNHEY, SMNVEV (reference sequence). The CDR3 loop reads CASSLYSSGSPYEQYF. CDR3 nucleotides: TGTGCCAGCAGTTTATATTCTAGCGGGAGTCCCTACGAGCAGTACTTC.

This clone was seen once. The genes are TRBV4-1 and TRBJ1-3; D perhaps matches TRBD1 (5 bases). The V gene's germline CDR1 is MGHRA and CDR2 YSYEKL. Trimming shortened V by 1 base and J by 2 bases, and 15 bases separated the two germline ends. The CDR3 has 17 residues. The CDR3 DNA reads as TGCGCCAGCAGCCAAGGGGGCGCGGGGTACGCTGGAAACACCATATATTTT. Protein sequence: CASSQGGAGYAGNTIYF.

V gene TRBV7-2 combines with J gene TRBJ1-2, with a weak D call TRBD1 (5 bases). Germline CDR1 SGHTA, CDR2 FQGNSA. The germline V and J ends were trimmed by 5 bases and 4 bases, with 23 bases remaining between them. The CDR3 has 17 amino acids. CDR3 DNA sequence: TGTGCCAGCAGCAACGCCGACAGCCGCTCTTCAATCTATGGCTACACCTTC. Protein sequence: CASSNADSRSSIYGYTF.

The V and J genes are TRBV19 and TRBJ2-5; a weak D match, TRBD2 (6 bases). The germline gives CDR1 LNHDA, CDR2 SQIVND (reference sequence). V lost 6 bases, J lost 5 bases, and 16 bases lay in between. The CDR3 runs 14 residues. Here the CDR3 DNA reads TGTGCCAGTAGGAAAATGGGGGGAGAGGAGACCCAGTACTTC. It is translated as CASRKMGGEETQYF.

The chain joins TRBV6-4 to TRBJ2-1; maybe TRBD2 (5 bases). The CDR3 totals 16 residues. Germline values: CDR1 MRHNA, CDR2 SNTAGT. V dropped 3 bases and J dropped 1 base, with 13 bases sitting between them. CDR3: CASSEVTRWSYNEQFF. Written as DNA, the CDR3 is TGTGCCAGCAGTGAAGTTACTAGATGGTCCTACAATGAGCAGTTCTTC.

The chain carries TRBV29-1 and TRBJ1-4; weak D call: TRBD1 (5 bases). Trimming stripped 6 bases from V and 8 bases from J, with 16 bases between. The V gene's germline CDR1 is SQVTM and CDR2 ANQGSEA. The CDR3 contains 13 residues. CDR3 DNA sequence: TGCAGCGTCCGAGGGGCTAGCGAAGAAAAACTGTTTTTT. Amino acids: CSVRGASEEKLFF.

This clone was picked up a small number of times. The V gene is TRBV5-4, the J gene TRBJ2-1; 12 bases map to TRBD2. V trimming: 6 bases; J trimming: 4 bases; junction bases outside the gene matches: 8. In germline, CDR1 is SGHNT, CDR2 YYREEE (reference sequence). The CDR3 loop spans 16 amino acids. Written as DNA, the CDR3 is TGTGCCAGCATCCGCGTAGGACTAGCGGGATACAATGAGCAGTTCTTC. Translation gives CASIRVGLAGYNEQFF.

The chain combines TRBV4-3 with TRBJ1-1; tentative D call: TRBD1 (6 bases). This CDR3 is built from 16 residues. Trimming left V 3 bases short and J 7 bases short, with 21 bases between. Germline CDR1 reads LGHNA; CDR2 reads YSLEER. CDR3 residues: CASSHGKRVGQIEAFF. The CDR3 nucleotides read TGCGCCAGCAGCCACGGAAAAAGGGTCGGACAGATTGAAGCTTTCTTT.

The V call is TRBV19, the J call TRBJ1-1; D not certain. V lost 5 bases and J 0 bases, leaving 7 bases between the germline ends. Germline CDR1 reads LNHDA; CDR2 reads SQIVND (reference sequence). CDR3 length equals 13 residues. The CDR3 region has the DNA TGTGCCAGTAGTTCAGGATTGAACACTGAAGCTTTCTTT. Translation: CASSSGLNTEAFF.

The chain joins TRBV7-2 to TRBJ2-2; D might be TRBD2 (7 bases). The CDR3 has 16 amino acids. Germline CDR1 reads SGHTA; CDR2 reads FQGNSA. V lost 2 bases, J lost 4 bases, and 14 bases lay in between. In DNA, the CDR3 is TGTGCCAGCAGCTTACACGGGGGGACATCCACCGGGGAGCTGTTTTTT. This sequence encodes CASSLHGGTSTGELFF. Using reference TRBV7-2 and TRBJ2-2 for the parts outside the CDR3, the full variable domain is GAGVSQSPSNKVTEKGKDVELRCDPISGHTALYWYRQSLGQGLEFLIYFQGNSAPDKSGLPSDRFSAERTGGSVSTLTIQRTQQEDSAVYLCASSLHGGTSTGELFFGEGSRLTVL.